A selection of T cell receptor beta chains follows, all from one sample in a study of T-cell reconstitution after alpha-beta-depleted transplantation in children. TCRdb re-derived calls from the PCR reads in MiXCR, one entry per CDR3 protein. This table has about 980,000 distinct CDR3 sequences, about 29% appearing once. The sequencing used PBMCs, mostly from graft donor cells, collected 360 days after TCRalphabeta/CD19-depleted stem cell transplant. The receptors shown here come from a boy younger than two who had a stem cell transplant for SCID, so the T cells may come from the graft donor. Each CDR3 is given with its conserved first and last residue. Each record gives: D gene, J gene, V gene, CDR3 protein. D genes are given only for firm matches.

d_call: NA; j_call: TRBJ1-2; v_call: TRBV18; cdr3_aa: CASSPSAYGYTF
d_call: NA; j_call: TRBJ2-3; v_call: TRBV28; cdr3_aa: CASSPWGGQRWDTQYF
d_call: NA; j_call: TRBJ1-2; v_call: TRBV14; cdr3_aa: CASSPTYKGTNYGYTF
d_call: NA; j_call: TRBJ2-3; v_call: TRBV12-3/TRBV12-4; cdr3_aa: CAGGTDGGPQYF
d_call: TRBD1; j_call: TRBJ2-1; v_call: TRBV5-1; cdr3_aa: CASRYYRGNNEQFF
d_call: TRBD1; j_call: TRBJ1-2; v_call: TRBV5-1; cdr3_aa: CASSLRTGRVGYGYTF
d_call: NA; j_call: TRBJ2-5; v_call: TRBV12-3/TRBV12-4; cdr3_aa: CASSTGDTPRETQYF
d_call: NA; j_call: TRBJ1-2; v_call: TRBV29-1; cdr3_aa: CSALLPTAYGYTF
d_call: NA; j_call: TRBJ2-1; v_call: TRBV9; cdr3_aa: CASSAGYRVVNEQFF
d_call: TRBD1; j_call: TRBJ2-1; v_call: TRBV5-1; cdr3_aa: CASSWGTALTSYNEQFF
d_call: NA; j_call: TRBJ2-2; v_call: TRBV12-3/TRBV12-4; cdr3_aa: CASSPRVNTGELFF
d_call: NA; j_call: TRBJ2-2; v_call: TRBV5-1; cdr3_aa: CASSFHRDEELFF
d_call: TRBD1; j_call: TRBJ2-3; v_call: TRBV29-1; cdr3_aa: CSVGDRGGGPDTQYF
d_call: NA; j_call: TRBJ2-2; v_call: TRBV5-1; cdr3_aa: CASSYGAIGELFF
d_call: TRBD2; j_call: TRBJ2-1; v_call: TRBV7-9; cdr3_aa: CASSLLPAGGPYNEQFF
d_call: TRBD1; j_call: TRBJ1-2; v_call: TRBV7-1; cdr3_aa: CASTRQGKGYTF
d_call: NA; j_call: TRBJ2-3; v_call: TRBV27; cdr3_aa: CASRDSGTDTQYF
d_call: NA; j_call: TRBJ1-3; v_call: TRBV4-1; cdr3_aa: CASSQDGTLGNTIYF
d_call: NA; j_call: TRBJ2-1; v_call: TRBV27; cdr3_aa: CASSLGRGLAGEQFF
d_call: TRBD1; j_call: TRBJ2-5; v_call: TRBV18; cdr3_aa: CASSRDRGEETQYF
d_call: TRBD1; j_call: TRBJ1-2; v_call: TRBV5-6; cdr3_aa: CASNIQGALVYGYTF
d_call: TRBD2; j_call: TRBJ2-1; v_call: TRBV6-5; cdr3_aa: CASSTQAGGYNEQFF
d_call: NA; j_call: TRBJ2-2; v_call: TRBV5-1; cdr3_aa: CASSPRDGLAGELFF
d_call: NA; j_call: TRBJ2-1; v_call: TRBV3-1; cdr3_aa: CASSQARGRINEQFF
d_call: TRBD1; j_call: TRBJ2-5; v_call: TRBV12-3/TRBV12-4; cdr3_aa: CASSRGQGVFETQYF
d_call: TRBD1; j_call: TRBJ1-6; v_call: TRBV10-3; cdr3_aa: CAIRGTGGADNSPLHF
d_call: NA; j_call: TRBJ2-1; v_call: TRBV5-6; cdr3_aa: CASSLRSHEYNEQFF
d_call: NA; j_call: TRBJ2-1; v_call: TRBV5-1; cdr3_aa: CASSLSSTYNEQFF
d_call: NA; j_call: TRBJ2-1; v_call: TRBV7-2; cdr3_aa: CASSLARDLGEQFF
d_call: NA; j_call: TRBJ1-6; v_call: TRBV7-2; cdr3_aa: CASSLAGGSGSPLHF
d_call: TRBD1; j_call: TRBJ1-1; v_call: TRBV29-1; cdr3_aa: CSWRTGARAFF
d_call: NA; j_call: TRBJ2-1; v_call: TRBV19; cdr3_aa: CASSATYYNEQFF
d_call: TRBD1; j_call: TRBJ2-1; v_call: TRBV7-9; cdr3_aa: CASSLAFRNRDRVPEQFF
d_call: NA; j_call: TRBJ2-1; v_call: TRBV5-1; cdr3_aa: CASSLAGLGNEQFF
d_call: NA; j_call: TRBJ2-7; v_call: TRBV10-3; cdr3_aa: CAISRGDYEQYF
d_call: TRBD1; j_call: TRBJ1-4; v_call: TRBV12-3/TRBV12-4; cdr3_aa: CASRTGAPVNEKLFF
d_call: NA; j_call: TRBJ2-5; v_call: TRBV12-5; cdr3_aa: CASGLLGETQYF
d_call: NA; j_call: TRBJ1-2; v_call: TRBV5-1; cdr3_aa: CASRETESGGYTF
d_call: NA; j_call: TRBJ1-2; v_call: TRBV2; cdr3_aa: CASRVFYGYTF
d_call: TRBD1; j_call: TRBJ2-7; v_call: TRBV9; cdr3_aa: CASSPAPGQGNEQYF
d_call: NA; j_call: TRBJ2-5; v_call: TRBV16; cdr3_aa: CASSQHPGAGETQYF
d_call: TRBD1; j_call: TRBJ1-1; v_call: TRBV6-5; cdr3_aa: CASSYGDRGQNTEAFF
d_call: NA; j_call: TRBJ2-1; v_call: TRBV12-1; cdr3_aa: CASTPNQKQGCNEQFF
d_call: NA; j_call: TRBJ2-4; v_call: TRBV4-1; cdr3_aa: CASPTESLVKNIQYF
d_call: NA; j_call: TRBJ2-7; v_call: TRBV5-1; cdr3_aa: CASSLGTGTIYEQYF
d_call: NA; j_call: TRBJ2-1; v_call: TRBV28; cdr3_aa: CASSSAPTGQFF
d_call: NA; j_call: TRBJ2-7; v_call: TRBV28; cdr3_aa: CASKGDYAGGYEQYF
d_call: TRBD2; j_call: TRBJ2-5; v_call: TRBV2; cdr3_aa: CASSPRVLADKQETQYF
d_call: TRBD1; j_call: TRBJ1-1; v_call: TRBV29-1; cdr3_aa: CSASGQYNTEAFF
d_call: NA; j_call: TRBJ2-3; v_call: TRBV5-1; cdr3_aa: CASSPRKALDTQYF